One and the same sample provided the 32 T cell receptor beta chains below, sequenced in a study of beta chain features in type 1 diabetes. General study findings and limits: Shorter TCRB CDR3s, moderately but significantly so, marked every one of the four CD4+ subsets in Type 1 diabetes patients.

These receptors lack a known antigen. Every isolated RNA sample was fully reverse transcribed, so sequencing captured expressed TCRB transcripts. Data came from immunoSEQ multiplex PCR; TCRdb stores just in-frame clones and leaves some out. This sample yields some 23,000 clones, of which about 71% are seen a single time; roughly 1.2% belongs to the top ten. Sequenced material: stem cell memory CD4+ T cells from blood. Receptor source: a middle-aged woman with type 1 diabetes.

The chain uses TRBV7-2 and TRBJ1-6, with TRBD1 matching 9 bases. The trim removed 0 bases at V and 11 bases at J, leaving 8 bases unmatched. From germline, CDR1 is SGHTA and CDR2 FQGNSA. The CDR3 has 16 residues. For the CDR3, the DNA is TGTGCCAGCAGCTTAGCCCCGGGACAGGGCCGTCCACCCCTCCACTTT. This codes for CASSLAPGQGRPPLHF.

V usage is TRBV18 and J usage is TRBJ1-2, with unresolved D. CDR1 is KGHSH and CDR2 is LQKENI in the germline V gene. This CDR3 is built from 13 residues. Trimming removed 2 bases at V and 1 base at J, with 5 bases between. CDR3 nucleotide sequence: TGTGCCAGCTCACCAACGGGTAACTATGGCTACACCTTC. Amino acids: CASSPTGNYGYTF.

As regards this clone: Germline and junction disagree at one end, which may indicate a read error. This chain joins TRBV9 and TRBJ1-4, with TRBD1 matching over 9 bases. This CDR3 has 17 amino acids. The germline CDR1 and CDR2 sequences are SGDLS and YYNGEE. The CDR3 region is CASSVDVGGTGNDKLFF. The CDR3 nucleotides read TGTGCCAGCAGCGTAGATGTCGGAGGGACAGGGAATGATAAACTGTTTTTT.

The chain couples TRBV28 to TRBJ1-2; 9 bases align to TRBD1. J lost 0 bases, V lost 4 bases, and 6 bases had no gene match. This CDR3 comprises 16 residues. Germline V gene sequence: CDR1 MDHEN, CDR2 SYDVKM. This CDR3 reads CASSSTGGGSNYGYTF. CDR3 sequence (DNA): TGTGCCAGCAGTTCGACAGGGGGAGGTTCTAACTATGGCTACACCTTC.

This rearrangement joins TRBV7-2 to TRBJ2-3, with TRBD2 matching over 8 bases. Trimming took 4 bases from V and 10 from J; bases not matched to a gene: 4. Germline V gene lookup returns CDR1 SGHTA and CDR2 FQGNSA. The CDR3 is 12 residues long. In DNA, the CDR3 is TGTGCCAGCAGCTCAGAAGCGGGAGCGCAGTATTTT. Residues: CASSSEAGAQYF.

The chain uses TRBV30 and TRBJ2-2, with a possible D match to TRBD1 (5 bases). The CDR3 is 13 residues long. V was pared by 7 bases and J by 4 bases, with 13 bases between. Germline-derived CDR1 and CDR2 are GTSNPN and SVGIG (reference sequence). CDR3 nucleotide sequence: TGTGCCTCGAGACAGAAACCCACCGGGGAGCTGTTTTTT. It yields the protein CASRQKPTGELFF.

The chain links TRBV6-5 to TRBJ2-7; D unresolved. This CDR3 is built from 13 residues. Between the trimmed V and J ends, which lost 6 bases and 2 bases, there was a span of 11 bases. Germline V CDR1 and CDR2: MNHEY, SVGAGI. CDR3 region: CASRSDIPYEQYF. The CDR3 DNA sequence: TGTGCCAGCAGGTCAGACATCCCCTACGAGCAGTACTTC.

The genes are TRBV6-1 and TRBJ2-7; 9 nucleotides agree with TRBD2. The V gene's germline CDR1 is MNHNS and CDR2 SASEGT. V shed 4 bases, J shed 7 bases, and the junction held 14 bases outside the gene matches. The CDR3 consists of 16 residues. The CDR3 spells CASSARGAGGPKEQYF. The CDR3 nucleotides read TGTGCCAGCAGTGCCCGAGGTGCGGGAGGGCCGAAAGAGCAGTACTTC.

V usage is TRBV11-2 and J usage is TRBJ2-7, with 9 bases aligning to TRBD1. The CDR3 has 13 residues. With 5 bases clipped from V and 4 bases from J, the junction kept 3 bases outside the gene matches. Germline CDR1 and CDR2: SGHAT and FQNNGV. The CDR3 DNA sequence: TGTGCCAGCAGCGTTGGACAGGGGTACGAGCAGTACTTC. This encodes CASSVGQGYEQYF.

The V gene is TRBV18, the J gene TRBJ2-7, with 10 bases fitting TRBD1. The CDR3 is 16 amino acids. CDR1 is KGHSH, CDR2 LQKENI, per germline. V trimming: 2 bases; J trimming: 7 bases; junction bases outside the gene matches: 11. For the CDR3, the DNA is TGTGCCAGCTCACCAAGCGCGGACAGGGGGTCCCAGGAGCAGTACTTC. As protein: CASSPSADRGSQEQYF.

J is TRBJ2-3 and V is TRBV2; tentatively, D is TRBD1 (8 bases). Germline assignment: CDR1 SNHLY and CDR2 FYNNEI. CDR3 size: 15 residues. The V end was cut by 7 bases, the J end by 2 bases, with 16 bases between. CDR3 residues: CASTGQGGTTDTQYF. CDR3 DNA: TGTGCCAGCACCGGACAGGGAGGGACCACAGATACGCAGTATTTT.

The J gene is TRBJ1-2, the V gene TRBV7-2; TRBD1 aligns across 8 bases. V was clipped by 4 bases and J by 6 bases; unmatched bases: 10. The CDR3 spans 15 residues. Germline assignment: CDR1 SGHTA and CDR2 FQGNSA. The CDR3 sequence is CASSSTRTGRDGYTF. CDR3 coding DNA: TGTGCCAGCAGCTCCACCCGGACAGGGAGGGATGGCTACACCTTC.

The chain combines TRBV9 with TRBJ1-3; D not certain. CDR1 and CDR2 (germline): SGDLS, YYNGEE. V was shortened by 2 bases and J by 1 base, with 10 bases between the two germline ends. The CDR3 has 15 amino acids. The CDR3 coding sequence is TGTGCCAGCAGCGTTGAGGGTGGTTCTGGAAACACCATATATTTT. Residues: CASSVEGGSGNTIYF.

The J gene is TRBJ2-1, the V gene TRBV4-3; D may be TRBD2 (6 bases). From germline, CDR1 is LGHNA and CDR2 YSLEER. This CDR3 has 15 residues. With 5 bases removed from V and 1 base from J, the gap between germline ends came to 12 bases. The CDR3 nucleotides read TGCGCCAGCAGCTTGGACGCGGGGTCCTACAATGAGCAGTTCTTC. Residues: CASSLDAGSYNEQFF.

The J gene is TRBJ2-2, the V gene TRBV4-2; TRBD2 aligns across 12 bases. V gave up 4 bases and J gave up 5 bases; unmatched junction bases: 2. This CDR3 spans 15 amino acids. Per germline, CDR1 LGHNA and CDR2 YNFKEQ. CDR3 region: CASSPGTSGTGELFF. For the CDR3, the DNA is TGTGCCAGCAGCCCCGGGACTAGCGGGACCGGGGAGCTGTTTTTT.

The chain recombines TRBV7-2 with TRBJ1-6, with D tentatively TRBD1 (6 bases). The CDR3 is made up of 14 amino acids. V shed 5 bases and J shed 10 bases, with 15 bases lying between them. Germline V CDR1 and CDR2: SGHTA, FQGNSA. CDR3 in amino acids: CASSPRQDRSPLHF. The CDR3 coding sequence is TGTGCCAGCAGCCCCAGACAGGACCGCTCACCCCTCCACTTT.

To note about this clone: One junction end disagrees with the germline gene, perhaps due to a read error. Other DNA sequences of this sample code for an identical CDR3. V gene TRBV7-3 combines with J gene TRBJ2-1; D may be TRBD1 (6 bases). The CDR3 contains 15 residues. The germline V gene has CDR1 SGHTA and CDR2 FQGTGA. CDR3 sequence (DNA): TGTGCTAGCAGCTCTTGGACAGCCGAGTACAATGAGCAGTTCTTC. Translated: CASSSWTAEYNEQFF.

The gene calls are TRBV11-3 and TRBJ2-5; D might be TRBD1 (5 bases). From germline, CDR1 is SGHNT and CDR2 YENEEA. Trimming removed 6 bases from V and 5 bases from J, with 13 bases in between. The CDR3 length is 13 residues. The CDR3 loop is CASSSGFGETQYF. DNA of the CDR3: TGTGCCAGCAGTTCAGGGTTCGGCGAGACCCAGTACTTC.

The gene calls are TRBV20-1 and TRBJ2-3; TRBD2 agrees at 8 bases. Germline V gene sequence: CDR1 DFQATT, CDR2 SNEGSKA (reference sequence). The CDR3 has 11 residues. Trimming at V came to 0 bases and at J to 11 bases, leaving 1 base not matched to a gene. CDR3 sequence reads: CSARERGVQYF. CDR3 bases: TGCAGTGCTAGAGAGCGGGGGGTGCAGTATTTT.

The V call is TRBV29-1, the J call TRBJ2-1; 9 nucleotides match TRBD1. The V gene's germline CDR1 is SQVTM and CDR2 ANQGSEA. Germline trimming cut 6 bases from V and 0 bases from J; bases unmatched to any gene: 3. This CDR3 has 14 amino acids. The CDR3 protein is CSVGTGSSYNEQFF. The CDR3 DNA follows: TGCAGCGTGGGGACAGGGAGCTCCTACAATGAGCAGTTCTTC.

The CDR3 loop is CASRGRLLDMNTEAFF. In nucleotides, the CDR3 is TGTGCCAGCAGGGGAAGGTTGTTGGACATGAACACTGAAGCTTTCTTT. The chain combines TRBV7-3 with TRBJ1-1; D perhaps matches TRBD1 (5 bases). V lost 6 bases, J lost 0 bases, and 17 bases lay in between. CDR1 is SGHTA and CDR2 is FQGTGA in the germline V gene. This CDR3 has 16 amino acids.

The genes are TRBV7-9 and TRBJ1-2; no reliable D call. The ends were cut back, 1 base at V and 6 bases at J, with 12 bases in the middle. This CDR3 is 14 amino acids long. Germline assignment: CDR1 SEHNR and CDR2 FQNEAQ (reference sequence). CDR3 residues: CASSLGGWTDGYTF. DNA for the CDR3: TGTGCCAGCAGCTTAGGTGGATGGACTGATGGCTACACCTTC.

The chain couples TRBV28 to TRBJ2-2, with a tentative D call TRBD2 (6 bases). V lost 6 bases, J lost 9 bases, and 14 bases lay in between. Per the germline V gene, CDR1 is MDHEN and CDR2 is SYDVKM. The CDR3 extends over 13 amino acids. CDR3 residues: CASSRDWGRELFF. The CDR3, as DNA: TGTGCCAGCAGCCGGGACTGGGGCCGGGAGCTGTTTTTT.

This clone was detected only once. The chain links TRBV7-2 to TRBJ2-7, with 9 bases that match TRBD1. V was pared by 6 bases and J by 6 bases, with 12 bases of the junction left unmatched. CDR1 is SGHTA and CDR2 is FQGNSA in the germline V gene. The CDR3 sequence is 15 residues long. DNA of the CDR3: TGTGCCAGCAGTCGGACCGGGACAGGGAAAGCCGAGCAGTACTTC. It is translated as CASSRTGTGKAEQYF.

This chain joins TRBV2 and TRBJ2-5, with D tentatively TRBD2 (5 bases). The germline gives CDR1 SNHLY, CDR2 FYNNEI. The V and J ends lost 2 bases and 5 bases respectively, with 6 bases between them. The CDR3 is made up of 12 amino acids. The CDR3 spells CASSERRETQYF. As DNA, the CDR3 is TGTGCCAGCAGTGAACGGAGGGAGACCCAGTACTTC.

The rearrangement joins TRBV11-3 to TRBJ2-1, with 7 bases lining up with TRBD2. Losses at the gene ends were 5 bases for V and 0 bases for J; bases not matched to a gene: 10. The CDR3 sequence is 17 residues long. Germline loops: CDR1 SGHNT, CDR2 YENEEA. The CDR3 is CASSPALGGGSYNEQFF. The CDR3 DNA sequence: TGTGCCAGCAGCCCCGCCTTGGGCGGGGGCTCCTACAATGAGCAGTTCTTC.

The chain couples TRBV5-1 to TRBJ2-5; 8 positions agree with TRBD2. The J call is doubtful: the DNA matches TRBJ2-7 better. The CDR3 contains 14 residues. The germline V gene encodes CDR1 SGHRS and CDR2 YFSETQ. CDR3 bases: TGCGCCAGCAGCCCCAGCGGGGGCCACAGCGAGCAGTACTTC. Residues: CASSPSGGHSEQYF.

The chain employs TRBV5-1 and TRBJ2-1, with 9 bases that match TRBD1. The CDR3 loop spans 16 amino acids. Germline CDR1 SGHRS, CDR2 YFSETQ. V gave up 4 bases and J gave up 4 bases; unmatched junction bases: 9. DNA for the CDR3: TGCGCCAGCAGCCCTACAGGGGGCGCTTATTACAATGAGCAGTTCTTC. Translated: CASSPTGGAYYNEQFF.

The V and J genes are TRBV4-2 and TRBJ2-6, with 7 bases that match TRBD2. There are 19 residues in the CDR3. Germline CDR1 reads LGHNA; CDR2 reads YNFKEQ. The J segment lost 0 bases and the V segment lost 0 bases, leaving 8 bases of the junction unmatched. Here the CDR3 reads CASSQDYAGEGSGANVLTF. The CDR3 DNA follows: TGTGCCAGCAGCCAAGATTATGCGGGGGAAGGCTCTGGGGCCAACGTCCTGACTTTC.

This rearrangement joins TRBV19 to TRBJ2-7; TRBD2 agrees at 7 bases. The CDR3 is 15 amino acids. V gave up 5 bases and J gave up 0 bases; unmatched junction bases: 7. The germline CDR1 and CDR2 sequences are LNHDA and SQIVND (reference sequence). This CDR3 reads CASSVTSSSSYEQYF. The DNA for the CDR3 is TGTGCCAGTAGTGTGACTAGCTCGAGCTCCTACGAGCAGTACTTC.

The J gene is TRBJ2-2, the V gene TRBV27; the D gene is possibly TRBD2 (5 bases). CDR3 size: 15 residues. Trimming stripped 0 bases from V and 8 bases from J, with 13 bases between. In germline, CDR1 is MNHEY, CDR2 SMNVEV (reference sequence). The CDR3 spells CASSLSRPTSGELFF. The CDR3 nucleotides are TGTGCCAGCAGTTTATCCAGGCCCACTAGTGGGGAGCTGTTTTTT.

The V gene is TRBV10-3, the J gene TRBJ2-1; possible D gene TRBD1, 5 bases. CDR1 and CDR2 from the germline V gene are ENHRY and SYGVKD. Trimming removed 8 bases at V and 5 bases at J, with 13 bases between. This CDR3 region has 13 residues. The CDR3 bases are TGTGCCATCTGGGGCGACAGCCACAATGAGCAGTTCTTC. Residues: CAIWGDSHNEQFF.